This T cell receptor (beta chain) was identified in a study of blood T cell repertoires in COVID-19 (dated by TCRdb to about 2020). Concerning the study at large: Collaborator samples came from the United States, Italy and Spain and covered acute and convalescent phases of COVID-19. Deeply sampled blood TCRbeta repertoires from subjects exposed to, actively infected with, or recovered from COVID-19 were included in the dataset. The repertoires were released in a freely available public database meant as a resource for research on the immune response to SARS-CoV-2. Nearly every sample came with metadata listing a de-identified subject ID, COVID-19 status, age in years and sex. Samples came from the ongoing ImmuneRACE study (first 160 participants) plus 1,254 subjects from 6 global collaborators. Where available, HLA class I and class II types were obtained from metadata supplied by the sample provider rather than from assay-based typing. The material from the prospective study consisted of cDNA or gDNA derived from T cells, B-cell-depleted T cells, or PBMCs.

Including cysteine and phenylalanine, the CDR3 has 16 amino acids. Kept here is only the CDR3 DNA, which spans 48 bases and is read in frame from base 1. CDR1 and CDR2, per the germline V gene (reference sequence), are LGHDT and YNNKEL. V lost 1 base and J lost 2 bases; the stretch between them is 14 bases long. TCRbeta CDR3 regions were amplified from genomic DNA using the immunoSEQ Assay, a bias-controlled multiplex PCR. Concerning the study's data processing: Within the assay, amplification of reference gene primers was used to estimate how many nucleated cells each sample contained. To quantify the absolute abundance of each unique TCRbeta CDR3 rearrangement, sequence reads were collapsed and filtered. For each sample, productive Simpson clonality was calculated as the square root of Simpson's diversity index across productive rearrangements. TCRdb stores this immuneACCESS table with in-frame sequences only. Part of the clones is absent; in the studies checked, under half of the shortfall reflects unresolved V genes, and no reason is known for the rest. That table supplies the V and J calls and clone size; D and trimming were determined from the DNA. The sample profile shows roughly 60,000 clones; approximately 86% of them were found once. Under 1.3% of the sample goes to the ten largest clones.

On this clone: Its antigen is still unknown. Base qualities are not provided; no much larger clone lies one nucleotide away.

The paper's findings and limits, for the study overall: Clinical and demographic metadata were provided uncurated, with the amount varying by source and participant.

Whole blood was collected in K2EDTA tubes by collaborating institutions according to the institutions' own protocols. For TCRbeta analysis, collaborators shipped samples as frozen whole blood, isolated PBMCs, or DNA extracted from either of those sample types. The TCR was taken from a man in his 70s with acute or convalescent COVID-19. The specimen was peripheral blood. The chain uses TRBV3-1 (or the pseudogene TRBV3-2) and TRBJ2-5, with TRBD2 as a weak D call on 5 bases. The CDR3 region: CASSQGQGLIQETQYF. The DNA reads TGTGCCAGCAGCCAAGGCCAAGGACTGATTCAAGAGACCCAGTACTTC.